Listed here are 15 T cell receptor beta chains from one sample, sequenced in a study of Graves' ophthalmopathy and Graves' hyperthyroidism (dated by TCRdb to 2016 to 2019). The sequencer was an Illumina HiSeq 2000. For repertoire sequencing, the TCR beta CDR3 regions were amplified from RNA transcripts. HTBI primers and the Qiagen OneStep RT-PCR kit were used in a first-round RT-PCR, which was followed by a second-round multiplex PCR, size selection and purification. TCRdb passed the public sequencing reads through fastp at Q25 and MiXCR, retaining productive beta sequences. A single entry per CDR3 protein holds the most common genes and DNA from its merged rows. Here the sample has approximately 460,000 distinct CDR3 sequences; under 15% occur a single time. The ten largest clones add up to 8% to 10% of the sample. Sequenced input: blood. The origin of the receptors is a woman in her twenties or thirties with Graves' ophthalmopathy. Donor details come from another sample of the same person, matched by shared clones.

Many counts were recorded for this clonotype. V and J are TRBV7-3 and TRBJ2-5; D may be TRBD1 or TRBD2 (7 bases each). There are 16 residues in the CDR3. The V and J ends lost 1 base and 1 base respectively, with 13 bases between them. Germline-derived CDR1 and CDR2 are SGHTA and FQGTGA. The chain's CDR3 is CASSLRQGGGQETQYF. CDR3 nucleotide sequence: TGTGCCAGCAGCTTAAGGCAGGGGGGGGGCCAAGAGACCCAGTACTTC.

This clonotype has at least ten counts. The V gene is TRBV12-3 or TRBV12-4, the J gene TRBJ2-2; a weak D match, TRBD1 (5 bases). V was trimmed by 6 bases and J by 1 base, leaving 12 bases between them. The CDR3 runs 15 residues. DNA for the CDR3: TGTGCCAGCAGACCTCAGGGTTGGAACACCGGGGAGCTGTTTTTT. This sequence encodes CASRPQGWNTGELFF.

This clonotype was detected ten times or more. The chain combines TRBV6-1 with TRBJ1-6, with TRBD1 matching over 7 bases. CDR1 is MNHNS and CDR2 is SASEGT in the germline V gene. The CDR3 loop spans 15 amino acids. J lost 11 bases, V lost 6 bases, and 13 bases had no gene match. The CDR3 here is CASSPKGARRTPLHF. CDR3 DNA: TGTGCCAGCAGCCCGAAGGGGGCCAGGCGGACACCCCTCCACTTT.

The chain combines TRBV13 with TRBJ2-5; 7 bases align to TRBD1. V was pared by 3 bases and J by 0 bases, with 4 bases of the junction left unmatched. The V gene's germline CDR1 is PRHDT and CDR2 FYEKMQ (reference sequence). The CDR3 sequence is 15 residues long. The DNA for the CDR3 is TGTGCCAGCAGCTTTACGACAGGGTACCAAGAGACCCAGTACTTC. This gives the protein CASSFTTGYQETQYF.

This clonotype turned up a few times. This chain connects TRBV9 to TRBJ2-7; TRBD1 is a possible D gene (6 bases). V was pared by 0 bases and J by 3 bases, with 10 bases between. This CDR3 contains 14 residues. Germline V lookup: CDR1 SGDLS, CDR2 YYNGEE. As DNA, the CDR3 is TGTGCCAGCAGCGTAGGAACAGGGTTCTACGAGCAGTACTTC. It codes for CASSVGTGFYEQYF. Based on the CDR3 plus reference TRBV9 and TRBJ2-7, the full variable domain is DSGVTQTPKHLITATGQRVTLRCSPRSGDLSVYWYQQSLDQGLQFLIQYYNGEERAKGNILERFSAQQFPDLHSELNLSSLELGDSALYFCASSVGTGFYEQYFGPGTRLTVT.

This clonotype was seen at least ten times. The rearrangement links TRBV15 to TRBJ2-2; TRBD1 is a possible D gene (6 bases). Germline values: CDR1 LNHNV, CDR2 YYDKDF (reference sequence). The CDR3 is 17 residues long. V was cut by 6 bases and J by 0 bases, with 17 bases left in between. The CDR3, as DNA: TGTGCCACCAGTCCTGACAGGACTCGCGCGAACACCGGGGAGCTGTTTTTT. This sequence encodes CATSPDRTRANTGELFF.

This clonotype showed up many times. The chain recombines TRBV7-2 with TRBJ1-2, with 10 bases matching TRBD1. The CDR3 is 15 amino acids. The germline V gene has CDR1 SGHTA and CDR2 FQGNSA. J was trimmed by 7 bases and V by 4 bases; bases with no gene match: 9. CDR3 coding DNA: TGTGCCAGCAGCTGGGGGGACAGGGGAATGGGTGGCTACACCTTC. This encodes CASSWGDRGMGGYTF.

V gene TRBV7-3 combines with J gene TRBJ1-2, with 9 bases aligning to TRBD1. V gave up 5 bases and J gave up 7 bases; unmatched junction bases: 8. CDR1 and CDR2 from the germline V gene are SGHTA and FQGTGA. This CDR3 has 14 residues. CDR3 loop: CASSKGQGTSGYTF. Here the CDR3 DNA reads TGTGCCAGCAGCAAAGGACAGGGGACCAGTGGCTACACCTTC.

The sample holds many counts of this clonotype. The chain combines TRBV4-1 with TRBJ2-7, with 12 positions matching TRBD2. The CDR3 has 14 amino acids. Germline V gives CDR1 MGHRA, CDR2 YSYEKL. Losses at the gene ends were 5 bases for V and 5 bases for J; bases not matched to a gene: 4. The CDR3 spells CASSSWTSGDEQYF. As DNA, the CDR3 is TGCGCCAGCAGCAGCTGGACTAGCGGGGACGAGCAGTACTTC.

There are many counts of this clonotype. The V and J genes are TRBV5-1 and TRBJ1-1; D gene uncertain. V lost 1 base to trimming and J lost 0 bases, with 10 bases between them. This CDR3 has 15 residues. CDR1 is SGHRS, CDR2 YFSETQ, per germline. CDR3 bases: TGCGCCAGCAGCTTGCTGGGAGGCATGAACACTGAAGCTTTCTTT. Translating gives CASSLLGGMNTEAFF.

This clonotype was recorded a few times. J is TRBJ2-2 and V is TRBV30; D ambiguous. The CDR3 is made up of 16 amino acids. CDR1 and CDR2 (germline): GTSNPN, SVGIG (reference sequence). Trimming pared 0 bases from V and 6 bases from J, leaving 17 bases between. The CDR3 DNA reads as TGTGCCTGGAGTGTACGACTCCCAAGGGCCGCCGGGGAGCTGTTTTTT. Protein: CAWSVRLPRAAGELFF.

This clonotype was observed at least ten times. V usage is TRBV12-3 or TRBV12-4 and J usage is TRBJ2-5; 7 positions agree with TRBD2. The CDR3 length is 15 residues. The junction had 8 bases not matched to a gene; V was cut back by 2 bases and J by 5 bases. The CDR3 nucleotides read TGTGCCAGCAGTTTATTCGGGGGGTTCGGGGAGACCCAGTACTTC. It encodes CASSLFGGFGETQYF.

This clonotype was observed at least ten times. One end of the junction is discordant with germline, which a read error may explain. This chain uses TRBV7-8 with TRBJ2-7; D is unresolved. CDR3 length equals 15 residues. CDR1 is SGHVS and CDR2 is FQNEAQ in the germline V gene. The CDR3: CASSVGQSPSYGQYF. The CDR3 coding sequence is TGTGCCAGCAGCGTAGGGCAGTCCCCCTCCTACGGGCAGTACTTC.

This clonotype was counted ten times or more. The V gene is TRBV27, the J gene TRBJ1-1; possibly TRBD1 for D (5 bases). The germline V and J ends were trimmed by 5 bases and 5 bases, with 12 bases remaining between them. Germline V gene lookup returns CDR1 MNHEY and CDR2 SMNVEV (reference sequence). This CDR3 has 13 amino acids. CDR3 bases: TGTGCCAGCAGTCTCTATCGACAGACTGAAGCTTTCTTT. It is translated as CASSLYRQTEAFF.

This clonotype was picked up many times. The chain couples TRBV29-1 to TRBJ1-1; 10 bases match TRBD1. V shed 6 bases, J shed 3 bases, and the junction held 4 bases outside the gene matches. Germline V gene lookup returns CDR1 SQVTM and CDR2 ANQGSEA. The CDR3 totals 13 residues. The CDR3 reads CSVDRGQDTEAFF. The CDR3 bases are TGCAGCGTAGACAGGGGGCAGGACACTGAAGCTTTCTTT.